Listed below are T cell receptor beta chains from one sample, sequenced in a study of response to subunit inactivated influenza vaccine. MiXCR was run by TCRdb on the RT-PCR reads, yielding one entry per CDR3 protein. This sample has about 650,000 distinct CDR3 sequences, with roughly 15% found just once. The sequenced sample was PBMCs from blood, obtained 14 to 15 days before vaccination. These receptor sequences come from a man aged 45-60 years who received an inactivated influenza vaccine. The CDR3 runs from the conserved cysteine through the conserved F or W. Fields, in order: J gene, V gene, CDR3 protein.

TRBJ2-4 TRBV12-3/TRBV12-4 CASSFNQAKNIQYF
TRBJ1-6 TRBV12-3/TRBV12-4 CASSLASRSSYNSPLHF
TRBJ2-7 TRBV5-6 CASSLDPIQQYF
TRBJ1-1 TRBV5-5 CASSLWTNTEAFF
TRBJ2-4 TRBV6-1 CASSLPSGRAPKNIQYF
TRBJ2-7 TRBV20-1 CSARGAWTYEQYF
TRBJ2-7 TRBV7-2 CASSVQGLSSYEQYF
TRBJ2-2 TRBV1 CTSSQLGLAGAPNTGELFF
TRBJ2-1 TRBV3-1 CASSAQGGSSYNEQFF
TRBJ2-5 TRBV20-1 CSALGEGQETQYF
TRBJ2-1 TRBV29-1 CSVERRDRGNEQFF
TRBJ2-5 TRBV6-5 CASSSITSGETQYF
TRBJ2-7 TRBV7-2 CASSLRGSHYEQYF
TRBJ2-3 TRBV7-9 CASSSLAGRKDTQYF
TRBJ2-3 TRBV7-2 CASSHRREDTDTQYF
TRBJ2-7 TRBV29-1 CSVDRGRKDEQYF
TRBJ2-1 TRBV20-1 CSARWGQGALNEQFF
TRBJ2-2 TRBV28 CASSLGGIASGYYTGELFF
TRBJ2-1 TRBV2 CASSRDVVDDEQFF
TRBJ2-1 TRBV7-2 CASSFGLAGQSYNEQFF
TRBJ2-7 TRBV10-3 CAISEPNSYEQYF
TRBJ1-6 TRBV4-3 CASSQEHRVPYNSPLHF
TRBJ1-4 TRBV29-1 CSVSGQGNEKLFF
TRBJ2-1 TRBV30 CAWTSGNNEQFF
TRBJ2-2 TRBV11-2 CAESGTVVAGELFF
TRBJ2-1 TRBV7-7 CASSMGLAGANEQFF
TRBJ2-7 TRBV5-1 CASSLGGREAEQYF
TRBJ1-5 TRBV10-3 CAISESGGGNQPQHF
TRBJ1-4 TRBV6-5 CASSYARTGGGEKLFF
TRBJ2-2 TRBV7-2 CASRPGGGELFF
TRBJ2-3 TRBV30 CAWSLGYPGTADTQYF
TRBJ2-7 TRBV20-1 CCARDLIRGGLSSYEQYF
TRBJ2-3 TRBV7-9 CASSLVGGGADTQYF
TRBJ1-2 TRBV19 CASSRNLGTGFGYTF
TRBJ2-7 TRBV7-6 CASSLGTAFSYEQYF
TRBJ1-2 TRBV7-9 CASSAGTAYGYTF
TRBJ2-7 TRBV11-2 CASTLGGGSAYEQYF
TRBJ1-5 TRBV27 CASSHGQGGQPQHF
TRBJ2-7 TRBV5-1 CASSLAAGTSYEQYF
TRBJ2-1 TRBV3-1 CASTDPGSNEQFF
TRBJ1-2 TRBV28 CASIRSGYGYTF
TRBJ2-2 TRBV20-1 CSASRGANTGELFF
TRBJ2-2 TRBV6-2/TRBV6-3 CASTRGAGLSTGELFF
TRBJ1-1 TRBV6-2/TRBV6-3 CASSYFGTGAIQFMNTEAFF
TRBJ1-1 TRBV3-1 CASSQGEPNTEAFF
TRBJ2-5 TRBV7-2 CASSQQAGYQETQYF
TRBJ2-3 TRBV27 CASSAKDQGGPSTDTQYF
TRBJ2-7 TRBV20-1 CSATGRRSSYEQYF
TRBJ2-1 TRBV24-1 CATSDTHPSSYNEQFF
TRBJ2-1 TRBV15 CATSSSGSPYNEQFF
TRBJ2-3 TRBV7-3 CASSLTWPGSRVDTQYF
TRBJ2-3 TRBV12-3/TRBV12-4 CASSPRADTQYF
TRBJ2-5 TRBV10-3 CAISEPGPRIETQYF
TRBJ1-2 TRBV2 CASSEGQKLGGYTF
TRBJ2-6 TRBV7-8 CASSYLQGASGANVLTF
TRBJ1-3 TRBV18 CASSPQTGRISGNTIYF
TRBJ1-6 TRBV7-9 CASSSGNSLHF
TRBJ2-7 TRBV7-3 CASSFGSIGHEQYF